The present entry profiles one TCR beta chain with its context. What it binds is not known. Healthy people donating bone marrow made up the donors. The data were obtained in a study of cytomegalovirus exposure and HLA in healthy donors. General study findings and limits: Confirmation was obtained in vitro that a few CMV-associated chains are specific for CMV antigens. For most TCR sequences rarity was the rule, although some public TCRs occurred in many donors.

The PCR contained 60 Vbeta and 13 Jbeta primers. Generated by immunoSEQ multiplex PCR, the TCRdb table keeps only in-frame clones and is missing some. The sample consists of roughly 80,000 clones, around 81% of them appearing once. The length of the CDR3 is 17 residues. Looked up from germline, CDR1 is LGHNA and CDR2 is YNFKEQ. The V end lost 0 bases, the J end lost 0 bases, and 12 bases lay between the germline ends. The sequence was collected from a male donor in good health and CMV-seronegative. Sequenced input: PBMCs. V is TRBV4-2 and J is TRBJ1-3; D is ambiguous. CDR3 sequence: CASSQDIRRSSGNTIYF. For the CDR3, the DNA is TGTGCCAGCAGCCAAGATATTCGCAGAAGCTCTGGAAACACCATATATTTT.